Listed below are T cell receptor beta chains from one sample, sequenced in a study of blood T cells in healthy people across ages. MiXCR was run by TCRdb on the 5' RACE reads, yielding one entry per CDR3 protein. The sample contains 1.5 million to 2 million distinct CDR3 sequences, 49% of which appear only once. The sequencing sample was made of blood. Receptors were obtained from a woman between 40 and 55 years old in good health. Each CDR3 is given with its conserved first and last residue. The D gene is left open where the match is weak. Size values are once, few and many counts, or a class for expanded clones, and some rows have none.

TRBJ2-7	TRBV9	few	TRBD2	TGTGCCAGCAGCGTGGGCGGGGGACGATCCTACGAGCAGTACTTC	CASSVGGGRSYEQYF
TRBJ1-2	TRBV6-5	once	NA	TGTGCCGCCGGGGAAGGGCAAGGCTACACCTTC	CAAGEGQGYTF
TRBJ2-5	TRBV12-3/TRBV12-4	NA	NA	TGTGCCAGCAGTCTCAAGACGGGCCCCCAACGGGAGACCCAGTACTTC	CASSLKTGPQRETQYF
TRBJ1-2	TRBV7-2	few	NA	TGTGCCAGCAGCTTAACGGCTATCTACACCTTC	CASSLTAIYTF
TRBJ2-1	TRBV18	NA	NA	TGTGCCAGCTCACCCCAAGCCAAGACCTACAATGAGCAGTTCTTC	CASSPQAKTYNEQFF
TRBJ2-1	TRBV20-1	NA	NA	TGCAGTGCTAGAGAAAGCTCCTACAATGAGCAGTTCTTC	CSARESSYNEQFF
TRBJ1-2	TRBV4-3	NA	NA	TGCGCCAGCAGCCAAGATAGGGCGGCAGGGGCAAATGGCTACACCTTC	CASSQDRAAGANGYTF
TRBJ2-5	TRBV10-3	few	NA	TGTGCCATCAGTGCCCCAGGAGAGACCCAGTACTTC	CAISAPGETQYF
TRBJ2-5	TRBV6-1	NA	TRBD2	TGTGCCAGCATCCCCCGCGGGGGAGGTGAGACCCAGTACTTC	CASIPRGGGETQYF
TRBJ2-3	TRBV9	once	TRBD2	TGTGCCAGCAGCCCAAGCGGGGGCAACCACGATACGCAGTATTTT	CASSPSGGNHDTQYF
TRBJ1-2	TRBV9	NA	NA	TGTGCCAGCAGCGTTTGGGAGTCTAACTGTGGCTACACCTTC	CASSVWESNCGYTF
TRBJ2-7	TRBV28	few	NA	TGTGCCAGCATTCGCTTCGGCAGCTCCTACGAGCAGTACTTC	CASIRFGSSYEQYF
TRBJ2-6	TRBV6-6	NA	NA	TGTGCCAGCAGTCCCCCGGGGACGAACTCTGGGGCCAACGTCCTGACTTTC	CASSPPGTNSGANVLTF
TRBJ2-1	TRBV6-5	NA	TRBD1	TGTGCCAGCAGCTCAGGGGGTTCTGGGAAGTTCTTC	CASSSGGSGKFF
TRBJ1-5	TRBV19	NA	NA	TGTGCCAGTAAAAAAGGGGTTAGACGGATAGGGGATAGCAATCAGCCCCAGCATTTT	CASKKGVRRIGDSNQPQHF
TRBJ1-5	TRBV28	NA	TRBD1	TGTGCCAGCAACCCCACAGGGGGGGTCAATCAGCCCCAGCATTTT	CASNPTGGVNQPQHF
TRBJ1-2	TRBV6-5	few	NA	TGTGCCAGCAGTTACTCGAGTGGGGAAAAGGTGTATGGCTACACCTTC	CASSYSSGEKVYGYTF
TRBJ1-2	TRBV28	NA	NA	TGTGCCAGCAGTCGAATAGGGATTCGTGGCTACACCTTC	CASSRIGIRGYTF
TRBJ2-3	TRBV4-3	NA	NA	TGCGCCAGCAGCCAAAGGCAGGCCCGGACAGATACGCAGTATTTT	CASSQRQARTDTQYF
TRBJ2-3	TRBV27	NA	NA	TGTGCCAGCAGTTGGGGGTGGCGGGGTCACACAGATACGCAGTATTTT	CASSWGWRGHTDTQYF
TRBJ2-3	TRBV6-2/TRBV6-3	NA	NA	TGTGCCAGCAGTTACGATGGAGGGGGGAGGTCAGATACGCAGTATTTT	CASSYDGGGRSDTQYF
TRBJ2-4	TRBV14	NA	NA	TGTGCCAGCAGCCAAGTGGCAGTAACCTCATCGAGAGCCAAAAACATTCAGTACTTC	CASSQVAVTSSRAKNIQYF
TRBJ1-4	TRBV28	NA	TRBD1	TGTGCCAGCAGCCCGGGACAGGGTTTTGAAAAACTGTTTTTT	CASSPGQGFEKLFF
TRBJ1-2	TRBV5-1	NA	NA	TGCGCCAGCAGCTCATTCCCCTACAGGGAGGTTGACTATGGCTACACCTTC	CASSSFPYREVDYGYTF
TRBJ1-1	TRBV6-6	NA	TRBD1	TGTGCCAGCAGTCGAGACAGGGGGATCGGGTTCACTGAAGCTTTCTTT	CASSRDRGIGFTEAFF
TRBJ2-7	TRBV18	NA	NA	TGTGCCAGCTCACTCCTCCAGGAGGCCGCGGTCTACGAGCAGTACTTC	CASSLLQEAAVYEQYF
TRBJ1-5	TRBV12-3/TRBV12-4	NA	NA	TGTGCCAGCAGTCGTGGGGGGGGAGGCAATCAGCCCCAGCATTTT	CASSRGGGGNQPQHF
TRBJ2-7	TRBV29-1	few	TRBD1	TGCAGCGTTCGACAGGGGTCCAACGAGCAGTACTTC	CSVRQGSNEQYF
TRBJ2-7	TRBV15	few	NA	TGTGCCACCAGCGGCGGAGGCGGGGACACGGACTACGAGCAGTACTTC	CATSGGGGDTDYEQYF
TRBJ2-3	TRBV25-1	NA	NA	TGTGCCAGCACTGAGGGGGGGAGGTCAGATACGCAGTATTTT	CASTEGGRSDTQYF
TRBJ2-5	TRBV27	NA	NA	TGTGCCAGCAGTGGGGGTTTAGAGGGGCAGTACTTC	CASSGGLEGQYF
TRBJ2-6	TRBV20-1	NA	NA	TGCAGTGCTAGAGACAGGGGACCTGGGGGGTACTCTGGGGCCAACGTCCTGACTTTC	CSARDRGPGGYSGANVLTF
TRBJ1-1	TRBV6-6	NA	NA	TGTGCCAGCAGAAGCGACTTGGGAAGGGTGACCGAAGCTTTCTTT	CASRSDLGRVTEAFF
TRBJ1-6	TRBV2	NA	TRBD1	TGTGCCAGCAAAATCCCGGACAGGGGTTCACCCCTCCACTTT	CASKIPDRGSPLHF
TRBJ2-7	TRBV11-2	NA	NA	TGTGCCAGCAGCTTACGGGCCCAGACCTACGAGCAGTACTTC	CASSLRAQTYEQYF
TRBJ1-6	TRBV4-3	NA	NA	TGCGCCAGCAGCCAAGGAAGGAATTCACCCCTCCACTTT	CASSQGRNSPLHF
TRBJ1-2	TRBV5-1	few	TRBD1	TGCGCCAGCAGCCGGACAGGGATTAACTATGGCTACACCTTC	CASSRTGINYGYTF
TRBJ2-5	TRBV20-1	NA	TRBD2	TGCAGTGCAGAACTAGCGGGGCGGGAAGAGACCCAGTACTTC	CSAELAGREETQYF
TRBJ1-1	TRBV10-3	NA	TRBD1	TGTGCCATCGGTGACAGGGTGAACACTGAAGCTTTCTTT	CAIGDRVNTEAFF
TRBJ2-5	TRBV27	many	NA	TGTGCCAGCAGTTTCACGGGGGAGACCCAGTACTTC	CASSFTGETQYF
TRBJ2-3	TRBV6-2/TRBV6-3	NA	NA	TGTGCCAGCAGGACGCTCAGAGATACGCAGTATTTT	CASRTLRDTQYF
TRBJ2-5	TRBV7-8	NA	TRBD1	TGTGCCAGCAGCTTAGGGTTTGGCACAGGGGGCGCCCGGAAAGAGACCCAGTACTTC	CASSLGFGTGGARKETQYF
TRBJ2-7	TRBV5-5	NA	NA	TGTGCCAGCAGCTTGCAACCACAGGGCTACGAGCAGTACTTC	CASSLQPQGYEQYF
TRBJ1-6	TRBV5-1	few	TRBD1	TGCGCCAGCTGTTGGGACAGTAATTCACCCCTCCACTTT	CASCWDSNSPLHF
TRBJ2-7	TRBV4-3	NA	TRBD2	TGCGCCGGCAGCCAAAACCTGATAGCGGGGGGGCTGGGAAATGAGCAGTACTTC	CAGSQNLIAGGLGNEQYF
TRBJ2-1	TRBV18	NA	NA	TGTGCCAGCTCGTCCGGAACCCAGAACATCAATGAGCAGTTCTTC	CASSSGTQNINEQFF
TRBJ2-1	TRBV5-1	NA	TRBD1	TGCGCCAGCTGGGGGACAGGGGGCCACAATGAGCAGTTCTTC	CASWGTGGHNEQFF
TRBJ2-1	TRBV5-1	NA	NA	TGCGCCAGCAGTGACATACGATCCTACAATGGGCAGTTCTTC	CASSDIRSYNGQFF
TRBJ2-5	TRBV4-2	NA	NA	TGTGCCAGCAGCCAAGAAGAAGGGGGAGTAGGAGAGACCCAGTACTTC	CASSQEEGGVGETQYF
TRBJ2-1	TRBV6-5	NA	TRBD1	TGTGCCAGCAGGACGGGACAGCTCAGTTACAATGAGCAGTTCTTC	CASRTGQLSYNEQFF
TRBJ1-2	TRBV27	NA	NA	TGTGCCAGCAGCCCCGTCGACAGGACCTATGGCTACACCTTC	CASSPVDRTYGYTF
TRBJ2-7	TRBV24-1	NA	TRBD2	TGTGCCACCAGTGGACTAGCTGGCGAGCAGTACTTC	CATSGLAGEQYF
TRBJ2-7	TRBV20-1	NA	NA	TGCAGTGGGCAATTGGGCTCCTACGAGCAGTACTTC	CSGQLGSYEQYF
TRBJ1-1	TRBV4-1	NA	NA	TGCGCCAGCAGCCCTACACGACCGAACACTGAAGCTTTCTTT	CASSPTRPNTEAFF
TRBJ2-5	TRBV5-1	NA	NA	TGCGCCAGCAGCCCAGACGTGACAGGACTCCAAGAGACCCAGTACTTC	CASSPDVTGLQETQYF
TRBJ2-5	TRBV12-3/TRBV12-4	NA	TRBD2	TGTGCCAGCAGTCCCCTCTCCGGGACTAGCGGGGGGGCCACAGAGACCCAGTACTTC	CASSPLSGTSGGATETQYF
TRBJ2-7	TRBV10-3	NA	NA	TGTGCCATCAGGGGGGGGGCAGGAGAAGTCTACGAGCAGTACTTC	CAIRGGAGEVYEQYF
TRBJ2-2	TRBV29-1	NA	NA	TGCAGCGTTGAGCCCGCAGGGACCGGGGAGCTGTTTTTT	CSVEPAGTGELFF
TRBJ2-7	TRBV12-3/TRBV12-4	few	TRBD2	TGTGCCAGCTCGGAGGGCCGACGACTAGCGGGGGAGCAGTACTTC	CASSEGRRLAGEQYF